The 12 T cell receptor beta chains given below trace back to one sample, sequenced in a study of cytomegalovirus exposure and HLA in healthy donors. This PCR relied on a set of 60 Vbeta primers and 13 Jbeta primers. Assay used: immunoSEQ multiplex PCR; TCRdb lists only in-frame clones, some missing. The sample lists some 180,000 clones, about 82% seen once, with 1.9% in the top ten. Sequenced sample: PBMCs. These receptors were obtained from a woman younger than 45 in good health and CMV-seronegative.

In its sample, this clone was seen a few times. This chain links TRBV4-1 with TRBJ2-1; 7 bases match TRBD1. The germline gives CDR1 MGHRA, CDR2 YSYEKL. The CDR3 has 14 residues. V trimming: 4 bases; J trimming: 3 bases; junction bases outside the gene matches: 3. CDR3 DNA sequence: TGCGCCAGCAGCCTCCGGGACAGCTACAATGAGCAGTTCTTC. It yields the protein CASSLRDSYNEQFF.

DNA of the CDR3: TGCAGCGTGATGACCCAGGCGAACACTGAAGCTTTCTTT. It encodes CSVMTQANTEAFF. The gene calls are TRBV29-1 and TRBJ1-1; D ambiguous. This CDR3 comprises 13 residues. V was pared by 6 bases and J by 1 base, with 12 bases between. Germline-derived CDR1 and CDR2 are SQVTM and ANQGSEA.

This clone was seen once. CDR3 nucleotide sequence: TGTGCCCTGGACAGGGCCCTTTACGAGCAGTACTTC. Translation gives CALDRALYEQYF. The genes are TRBV6-1 and TRBJ2-7; 8 bases line up with TRBD1. V lost 11 bases and J lost 4; bases outside the gene matches: 7. Germline CDR1 MNHNS, CDR2 SASEGT. CDR3 length: 12 residues.

The chain joins TRBV7-2 to TRBJ1-6, with TRBD1 matching over 7 bases. V shed 5 bases and J 8 bases; nucleotides not matched to a gene: 9. The CDR3 contains 15 residues. Germline loops: CDR1 SGHTA, CDR2 FQGNSA. CDR3 bases: TGTGCCAGCAGCCCCCGGACAGGTTTCGATTCACCCCTCCACTTT. Translating it yields CASSPRTGFDSPLHF. Full variable domain (missing parts from reference TRBV7-2 and TRBJ1-6): GAGVSQSPSNKVTEKGKDVELRCDPISGHTALYWYRQSLGQGLEFLIYFQGNSAPDKSGLPSDRFSAERTGGSVSTLTIQRTQQEDSAVYLCASSPRTGFDSPLHFGNGTRLTVT.

The V call is TRBV7-5, the J call TRBJ2-7; the D call of TRBD2 is as the table states it, not checked on the DNA. TRBV7-5 is tagged as a pseudogene. This CDR3 has 13 amino acids. CDR3 DNA: TGTGCCAGAAGCTTGAACGGCTCCTACGAGCAGTACTTC. Translating gives CARSLNGSYEQYF.

This chain uses TRBV19 with TRBJ2-3; 11 bases align to TRBD2. The CDR3 covers 15 residues. V trimming: 5 bases; J trimming: 0 bases; junction bases outside the gene matches: 1. The germline gives CDR1 LNHDA, CDR2 SQIVND (reference sequence). DNA of the CDR3: TGTGCCAGTAGTCCTAGCGGGGGGAGCACAGATACGCAGTATTTT. Translation: CASSPSGGSTDTQYF.

The chain couples TRBV5-1 to TRBJ2-2; 9 positions agree with TRBD2. V lost 4 bases to trimming and J lost 4 bases; unmatched junction nucleotides: 5. Per germline, CDR1 SGHRS and CDR2 YFSETQ. This CDR3 comprises 15 residues. The CDR3 protein is CASSTGSGSTGELFF. The CDR3 region has the DNA TGCGCCAGCAGCACGGGTAGCGGGAGCACCGGGGAGCTGTTTTTT. Full variable domain (missing parts from reference TRBV5-1 and TRBJ2-2): KAGVTQTPRYLIKTRGQQVTLSCSPISGHRSVSWYQQTPGQGLQFLFEYFSETQRNKGNFPGRFSGRQFSNSRSEMNVSTLELGDSALYLCASSTGSGSTGELFFGEGSRLTVL.

This chain uses TRBV7-2 with TRBJ2-2; TRBD1 matches 8 bases. Germline lookup yields CDR1 SGHTA and CDR2 FQGNSA. This CDR3 is 15 amino acids long. V shed 5 bases and J 7 bases; nucleotides not matched to a gene: 9. For the CDR3, the DNA is TGTGCCAGCAGCCGAGACAGGGGAAGTCACGGGGAGCTGTTTTTT. Residues: CASSRDRGSHGELFF.

The V and J genes are TRBV19 and TRBJ2-7; 8 bases align to TRBD2. The trim removed 4 bases at V and 1 base at J, leaving 12 bases unmatched. The CDR3 has 17 amino acids. Germline CDR1 is LNHDA and CDR2 is SQIVND (reference sequence). This CDR3 reads CASSNGLAGGRSYEQYF. CDR3 sequence (DNA): TGTGCCAGTAGTAACGGACTAGCTGGGGGGAGATCCTACGAGCAGTACTTC.

The chain is built from TRBV5-1 and TRBJ2-1, with TRBD2 matching 9 bases. The CDR3 is made up of 16 amino acids. V lost 4 bases, J lost 3 bases, and 8 bases stayed unmatched. Germline CDR1 and CDR2: SGHRS and YFSETQ. The CDR3 nucleotides read TGCGCCAGCAGCCATCAAAGCGGGGGGCTCTACAATGAGCAGTTCTTC. This sequence encodes CASSHQSGGLYNEQFF.

Only one count was recorded for this clone. The rearrangement joins TRBV7-6 to TRBJ1-5; TRBD1 might be the D (5 bases). The CDR3 length is 16 residues. Germline V gives CDR1 SGHVS, CDR2 FNYEAQ. The V and J ends lost 5 bases and 3 bases respectively, with 17 bases between them. The CDR3 sequence: CASSAGGMGTNQPQHF. The CDR3 DNA reads TGTGCCAGCAGCGCTGGAGGGATGGGGACCAATCAGCCCCAGCATTTT.

This chain connects TRBV9 to TRBJ1-1; D gene ambiguous. CDR1 SGDLS and CDR2 YYNGEE come from the germline V gene. The length of the CDR3 is 13 residues. V gave up 0 bases and J gave up 2 bases, with 5 bases separating them. The CDR3 DNA reads as TGTGCCAGCAGCGTAGTCTTTAACACTGAAGCTTTCTTT. Amino acid sequence: CASSVVFNTEAFF.